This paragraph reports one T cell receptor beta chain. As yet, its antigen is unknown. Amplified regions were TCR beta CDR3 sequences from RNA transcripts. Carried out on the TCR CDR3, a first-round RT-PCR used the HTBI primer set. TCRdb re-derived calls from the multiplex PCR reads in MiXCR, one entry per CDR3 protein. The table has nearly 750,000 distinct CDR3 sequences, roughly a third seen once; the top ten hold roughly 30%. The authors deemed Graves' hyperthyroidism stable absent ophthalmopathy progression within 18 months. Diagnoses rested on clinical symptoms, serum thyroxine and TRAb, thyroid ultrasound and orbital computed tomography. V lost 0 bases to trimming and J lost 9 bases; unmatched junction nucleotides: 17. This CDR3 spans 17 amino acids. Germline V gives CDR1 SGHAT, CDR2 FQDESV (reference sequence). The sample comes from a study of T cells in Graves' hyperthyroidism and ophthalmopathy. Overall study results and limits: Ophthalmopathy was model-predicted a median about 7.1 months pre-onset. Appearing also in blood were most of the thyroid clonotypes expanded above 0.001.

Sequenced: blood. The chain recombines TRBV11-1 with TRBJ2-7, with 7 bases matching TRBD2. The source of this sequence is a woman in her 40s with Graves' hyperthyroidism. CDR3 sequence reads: CASSLAGREGHSGTQYF. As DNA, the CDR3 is TGTGCCAGCAGCTTAGCGGGGAGGGAGGGCCACTCGGGTACGCAGTACTTC. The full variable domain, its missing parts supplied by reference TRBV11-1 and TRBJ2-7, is EAEVAQSPRYKITEKSQAVAFWCDPISGHATLYWYRQILGQGPELLVQFQDESVVDDSQLPKDRFSAERLKGVDSTLKIQPAELGDSAMYLCASSLAGREGHSGTQYFGPGTRLTVT.